This TCR beta chain was retrieved from a study of shared clonotypes between healthy human individuals. Comment on this clone: Other DNA sequences from this sample encode an identical CDR3 as well.

Data came from immunoSEQ multiplex PCR; TCRdb stores just in-frame clones and leaves some out. The repertoire holds some 580,000 clones, with roughly 98% as singletons. CDR3 length equals 12 residues. Germline V gene lookup returns CDR1 SGHKS and CDR2 YYEKEE (reference sequence). The V end lost 2 bases, the J end lost 7 bases, and 6 bases lay between the germline ends. CD45RO negativity and positive selection for CCR7 defined naive CD8 cells, a population that excluded terminally differentiated effector memory CD45RA+ cells. Sequencing was performed on naive CD8+ T cells sorted from blood. The V gene is TRBV5-5, the J gene TRBJ2-2; the D is unclear. This receptor was taken from a man under 40 in good health. The CDR3 region has the DNA TGTGCCAGCAGCTTTTCCAGCGGGGAGCTGTTTTTT. Translated, it gives CASSFSSGELFF.